The clone carrying this TCR beta chain was picked up one time. This specimen comes from a study of ipilimumab plus nivolumab after autologous stem cell transplantation. Whole-study context: A median of 8 nivolumab and a few ipilimumab doses were given. DLBCL patients had primary refractory or relapsed disease.

This CDR3 region has 13 residues. V dropped 4 bases and J dropped 7 bases, with 14 bases sitting between them. Looked up from germline, CDR1 is MNHNS and CDR2 is SASEGT. Using immunoSEQ multiplex PCR, the repertoire was profiled, and TCRdb retains in-frame clones only, with some absent. The sample has roughly 12,000 clones; roughly 72% are singletons. Ipilimumab, 1 mg/kg, started 14 to 28 days after autologous transplant. Patients received nivolumab 3 mg/kg at weeks 1, 4, 7, 10, then fortnightly to week 26. Sample: PBMCs, taken in a trial of ipilimumab plus nivolumab as post-transplant consolidation. This chain uses TRBV6-1 with TRBJ2-7; maybe TRBD2 (6 bases). The sequence derives from a male donor with diffuse large B-cell lymphoma. CDR3 nucleotide sequence: TGTGCCAGCAGTGCTTTTCATGGGGGGGAGCAGTACTTC. This sequence encodes CASSAFHGGEQYF.